Listed here are 5 T cell receptor beta chains from one sample, sequenced in a study of T cells in Graves' hyperthyroidism and ophthalmopathy (dated by TCRdb to about 2019). Library preparation was by multiplex PCR. Sequencer: Illumina HiSeq 2000. TCR beta CDR3 regions were amplified from RNA transcripts. The first round of RT-PCR for the TCR CDR3 was performed with the HTBI primer set and the Qiagen OneStep RT-PCR kit. TCRdb itself trimmed the public reads at Q25 with fastp, ran MiXCR and retained productive beta chains. Rows with a matching CDR3 protein are joined into one entry that keeps the most common DNA and genes. The sample data list fewer than 300,000 distinct CDR3 sequences, and 13% to 15% of these were observed just once. The biggest ten clones account for under 35% of the sample. Source material: blood. These receptors came from a woman aged 50 to 65 with Graves' hyperthyroidism that later progressed to Graves' ophthalmopathy.

This clonotype was seen ten or more times. This rearrangement joins TRBV29-1 to TRBJ2-3; no definite D call. Trimming took off 3 bases at V and 4 bases at J, with 11 bases between the two ends. The CDR3 sequence is 13 residues long. Looked up from germline, CDR1 is SQVTM and CDR2 is ANQGSEA. The CDR3 nucleotides read TGCAGCGTTGACGGGCCCAGTCCAGATACGCAGTATTTT. Translation gives CSVDGPSPDTQYF.

This clonotype was observed at least ten times. The gene calls are TRBV3-1 and TRBJ2-1, with 8 bases matching TRBD2. This CDR3 has 15 amino acids. Germline assignment: CDR1 LGHDT and CDR2 YNNKEL (reference sequence). Losses at the gene ends were 3 bases for V and 5 bases for J; bases not matched to a gene: 6. The DNA of the CDR3 is TGTGCCAGCAGCCACACTAGCGGAGTACACAATGAGCAGTTCTTC. It encodes CASSHTSGVHNEQFF.

This clonotype occurred many times. This rearrangement joins TRBV20-1 to TRBJ2-3, with TRBD2 identical over 10 bases. The germline CDR1 and CDR2 sequences are DFQATT and SNEGSKA (reference sequence). J gave up 4 bases and V 3 bases, and 4 bases lay outside the gene matches. The CDR3 has 14 amino acids. Here the CDR3 DNA reads TGCAGTGCTAGCCCCAGCGGGAGGGCAGATACGCAGTATTTT. Residues: CSASPSGRADTQYF.

This clonotype was seen repeatedly, ten times or more. The J gene is TRBJ2-2, the V gene TRBV7-8; 7 nucleotides agree with TRBD1. The CDR3 spans 15 residues. CDR1 is SGHVS and CDR2 is FQNEAQ in the germline V gene. Trimming removed 2 bases from V and 6 bases from J; junction bases left unmatched: 6. The CDR3 nucleotides are TGTGCCAGCAGCTTAATAACAGGGGTTGCCGGGGAGCTGTTTTTT. Its protein is CASSLITGVAGELFF.

This clonotype has ten or more counts. The rearrangement links TRBV7-9 to TRBJ1-5; D is undetermined. CDR1 is SEHNR, CDR2 FQNEAQ, per germline (reference sequence). CDR3 size: 13 residues. Trimming pared 5 bases from V and 5 bases from J, leaving 10 bases between. CDR3 protein: CASSPDVDQPQHF. CDR3 DNA sequence: TGTGCCAGCAGCCCGGACGTAGATCAGCCCCAGCATTTT.